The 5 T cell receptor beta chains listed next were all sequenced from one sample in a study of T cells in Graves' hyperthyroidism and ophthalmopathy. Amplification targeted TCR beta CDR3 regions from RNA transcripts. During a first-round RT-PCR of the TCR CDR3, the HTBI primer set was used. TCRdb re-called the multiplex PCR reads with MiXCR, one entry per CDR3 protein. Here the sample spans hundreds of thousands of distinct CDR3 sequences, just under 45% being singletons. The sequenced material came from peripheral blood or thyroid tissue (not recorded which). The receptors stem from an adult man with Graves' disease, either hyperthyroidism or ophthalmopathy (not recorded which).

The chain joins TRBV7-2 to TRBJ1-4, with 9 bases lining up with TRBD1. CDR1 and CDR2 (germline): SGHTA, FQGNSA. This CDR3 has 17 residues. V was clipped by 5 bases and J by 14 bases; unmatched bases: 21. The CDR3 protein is CASSHQTPGTGTLLLFF. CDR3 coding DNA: TGTGCCAGCAGCCACCAGACCCCCGGGACAGGGACCCTCTTGCTGTTTTTT.

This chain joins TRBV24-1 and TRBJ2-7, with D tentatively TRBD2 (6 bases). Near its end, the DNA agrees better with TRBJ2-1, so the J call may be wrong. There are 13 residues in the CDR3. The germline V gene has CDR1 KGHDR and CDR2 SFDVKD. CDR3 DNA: TGTGCCACCAAAGGGAGGCCTTACAATGAGCAGTTCTTC. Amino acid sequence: CATKGRPYNEQFF.

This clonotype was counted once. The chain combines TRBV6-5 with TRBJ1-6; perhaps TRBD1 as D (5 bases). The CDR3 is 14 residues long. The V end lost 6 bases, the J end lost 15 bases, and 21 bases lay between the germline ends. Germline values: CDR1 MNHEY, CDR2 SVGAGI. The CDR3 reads CASSPGGQGQGLHF. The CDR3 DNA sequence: TGTGCCAGCAGCCCTGGGGGTCAAGGGCAGGGCCTCCACTTT.

The DNA of the CDR3 is TGTGCCAGCAGCTTGGGACTAGCCAGTGGCTACACCGGGGAGCTGTTTTTT. Translated: CASSLGLASGYTGELFF. The chain joins TRBV7-9 to TRBJ2-2; 9 nucleotides line up with TRBD2. Looked up from germline, CDR1 is SEHNR and CDR2 is FQNEAQ (reference sequence). The J segment lost 3 bases and the V segment lost 3 bases, leaving 8 bases of the junction unmatched. The CDR3 sequence is 17 residues long.

CDR3 in DNA: TGTGCCAGCAGTGACAGGGCGAAGCGTGAGACCCAGTACTTC. It translates to CASSDRAKRETQYF. This chain uses TRBV7-6 with TRBJ2-5, with 7 nucleotides matching TRBD1. The CDR3 has 14 residues. Germline CDR1 and CDR2: SGHVS and FNYEAQ. V gave up 6 bases and J gave up 5 bases; unmatched junction bases: 9.